This T cell receptor (beta chain) was sequenced during a study of T cells in women clearing cervical HPV infection listed by TCRdb under 2018. Describing the broader study: The cases were about 23 women with histologically confirmed HPV16-related CIN3 or worse, and 2 of those women had invasive cancers. The approximately 26 controls were women who cleared a single incident HPV16 infection within 12 months without developing precancer or cancer. Five blinded duplicates per group were added as quality controls, so that 60 or so samples were obtained: roughly 50 participants and approximately 10 replicates. This exploratory proof-of-principle case-control study, nested within the Guanacaste HPV Natural History Study in Costa Rica, compared TCR repertoires among women with different cervical HPV16 outcomes. Median age was about 35 years in cases versus just over 37 in controls, and baseline characteristics did not differ significantly. In the parent cohort, some 11,000 women aged 18 or older were enrolled in Guanacaste, Costa Rica, during about 1993 to 1994 and then followed for under 9 years. Case blood was taken at the visit when the lesion was first identified, whereas control blood was taken when infection was no longer detected. Because only a few women had HLA typing data, the possibility that HLA type acted as a confounder could not be ruled out. Cases were matched to controls by age within five years and by the year the sample was collected. Among cases, blood sampling occurred a median of around 160 days after lesion detection, with an interquartile range of about 90 to 200 days. General findings and caveats noted by the study authors: CIN3+ cases had significantly higher TCR repertoire richness than controls across sequencing depths, but evenness did not differ between the groups. Because T-cell numbers per sample were unknown, differences in richness could reflect varying T-cell content rather than repertoire biology. TRBV6-7 relative abundance was lower in cases than in controls (around 0.11% versus 0.15%; Bonferroni P = 0.0008). By combining richness with V gene abundances, random forest classifiers separated cases from controls with an estimated AUC of 0.83. Because of the cross-sectional design, the study could not determine whether the associations came before infection or resulted from infection, and neither effector/memory subsets nor HPV-specific T cells were isolated.

As regards this clone: Its antigen has not been determined. The read comes to an end 3 residues before the CDR3 does, leaving the germline J gene to fill in the end.

Every participant had a single incident cervical HPV16 infection, and women with prevalent HPV16 infections were excluded. Cervical HPV DNA was detected by MY09/MY11 PCR, and genotyping was performed by dot-blot hybridization. About 15 mL of heparinized blood were centrifuged, and the buffy coat was aliquoted, frozen at -30°C, then stored at -80°C. QIAGEN kits were used to extract genomic DNA from the buffy coat specimens. From the germline V gene, CDR1 is SGHAT and CDR2 is FQNNGV. The CDR3, from cysteine to phenylalanine, totals 14 residues. Of the CDR3's DNA, 33 bases were read; they are in frame from base 1. V sheds 6 bases and J sheds 6 bases, leaving 17 bases between their ends. TCR beta CDR3 regions were amplified by multiplex PCR from an average of roughly 1,200 ng genomic DNA per sample using the immunoSEQ assay. The assay corrected primer bias using a complete synthetic TCR repertoire to establish an amplification baseline. The amplicons were sequenced on the Illumina platform. In the original analysis: Sequences were error-corrected by clustering with frequency ratios and a modified nearest-neighbor algorithm and were then analyzed in the immunoSEQ Analyzer with IMGT gene definitions. At each rarefaction depth, TCR richness and evenness were averaged across 20 rarefaction repeats, and samples with fewer sequences than that depth were excluded. Wilcoxon rank sum tests with FDR correction were used to compare V, D and J gene relative abundances between the groups. For the blinded duplicates, the intraclass correlation was approximately 96% for TCR richness and averaged 76.4% across about 67 gene segments. Drawn from immuneACCESS, this table holds only the in-frame rearrangements with V and J called that TCRdb kept. Clones are partly lost; checked studies trace under half to an unresolved V gene and leave the rest unexplained. The V and J calls and clone size were taken over from that table, and D and trimming were inferred from the DNA. The table for this sample lists roughly 22,000 clones. Of the sample, roughly 3.3% is held by the ten largest clones.

The sequence derives from a woman aged 18 to 75 with a cervical HPV16 infection that either progressed to CIN3+ or cleared (not recorded which). The chain uses TRBV11-2 and TRBJ1-2; the D gene lacks a confident call. The sample consisted of blood buffy coat. The sequenced part of the CDR3 DNA is TGTGCCAGCAGTGGGTACCCGGCGGGTAATGGC. Its coded protein is CASSGYPAGNG. The CDR3 as a whole reads CASSGYPAGNGYTF.